This TCR beta chain is from a study of control samples from healthy donors and cancer patients. The repertoire was sequenced with immunoSEQ multiplex PCR; TCRdb's copy has only in-frame clones and lacks some. The sample includes over 15,000 clones, around 83% of them seen just once. The CDR3 has 17 amino acids. CDR1 is ENHRY and CDR2 is SYGVKD in the germline V gene. With V trimmed by 2 bases and J by 0 bases, 2 bases remained unmatched. The chain employs TRBV10-3 and TRBJ2-6; 9 bases align to TRBD1. This sequence originates from an elderly man with head and neck cancer. The material sequenced was PBMCs. The CDR3 coding sequence is TGTGCCATCAGTGAGAGGGGACAGGGCTCTGGGGCCAACGTCCTGACTTTC. It translates to CAISERGQGSGANVLTF.